One and the same sample provided the 30 T cell receptor beta chains below, sequenced in a study of beta chain features in type 1 diabetes. No antigen is known for these receptors. Whole-study results and caveats: All four CD4+ subsets from Type 1 diabetes patients carried moderately but significantly shorter TCRB CDR3s.

Expressed TCRB transcripts were sequenced because the isolated RNA had all been reverse transcribed beforehand. Here immunoSEQ multiplex PCR was the method, and the copy in TCRdb shows in-frame clones only, minus some. The sample includes fewer than 400,000 clones, roughly 9% of them seen just once. Sequenced: central memory CD4+ T cells from blood. These receptors originate from a man between 25 and 39 years old with type 1 diabetes.

The chain uses TRBV11-2 and TRBJ1-2; no firm D call. This CDR3 spans 12 amino acids. The V and J ends lost 5 bases and 4 bases respectively, with 8 bases between them. Looked up from germline, CDR1 is SGHAT and CDR2 is FQNNGV. CDR3 protein: CASSDRTYGYTF. The CDR3, as DNA: TGTGCCAGCAGCGACCGGACCTATGGCTACACCTTC.

This clone appeared a few times. The J gene is TRBJ2-5, the V gene TRBV9; 9 nucleotides align to TRBD2. This CDR3 region has 14 residues. V shed 6 bases, J shed 4 bases, and the junction held 7 bases outside the gene matches. Per the germline V gene, CDR1 is SGDLS and CDR2 is YYNGEE. The CDR3 DNA reads TGTGCCAGCAACCCGGCTAGCGGGGTAGAGACCCAGTACTTC. Encoded protein: CASNPASGVETQYF.

A few counts support this clone. The rearrangement uses TRBV7-7 and TRBJ2-1; 10 bases line up with TRBD2. The CDR3 has 15 amino acids. CDR1 and CDR2 (germline): SSHAT, FNYEAQ (reference sequence). The junction had 7 bases not matched to a gene; V was cut back by 5 bases and J by 6 bases. Here the CDR3 reads CASSLGTSDSNEQFF. The DNA of the CDR3 is TGTGCCAGCAGCCTAGGGACTAGCGATAGCAATGAGCAGTTCTTC.

This clone was detected ten times or more. This chain links TRBV5-5 with TRBJ2-6, with D unclear. The germline CDR1 and CDR2 sequences are SGHKS and YYEKEE (reference sequence). There are 15 residues in the CDR3. V lost 4 bases to trimming and J lost 2 bases, with 10 bases between them. CDR3: CASSRLIPGANVLTF. The DNA for the CDR3 is TGTGCCAGCAGCCGGCTTATACCTGGGGCCAACGTCCTGACTTTC.

This clone was detected a few times. The CDR3 region is CASSTRGLAGNTGELFF. Here the CDR3 DNA reads TGCGCCAGCAGCACGAGGGGGCTAGCGGGGAACACCGGGGAGCTGTTTTTT. The rearrangement links TRBV5-1 to TRBJ2-2, with D perhaps TRBD2 (8 bases). CDR1 and CDR2 (germline): SGHRS, YFSETQ. This CDR3 has 17 residues. Trimming cost V 4 bases and J 1 base, with 17 bases left between them.

The J gene is TRBJ2-2, the V gene TRBV6-5, with D unresolved. The CDR3 runs to 13 residues. The germline V gene encodes CDR1 MNHEY and CDR2 SVGAGI. Trimming stripped 8 bases from V and 1 base from J, with 8 bases between. CDR3 residues: CASLDGNTGELFF. The CDR3 coding sequence is TGTGCCAGCTTGGACGGGAACACCGGGGAGCTGTTTTTT.

This clone was counted a few times. The V gene is TRBV4-3, the J gene TRBJ2-7, with TRBD2 matching 8 bases. This CDR3 comprises 16 residues. CDR1 and CDR2 from the germline V gene are LGHNA and YSLEER. V lost 0 bases to trimming and J lost 0 bases; unmatched junction nucleotides: 4. This CDR3 is CASSQDWLAGSYEQYF. Written as DNA, the CDR3 is TGCGCCAGCAGCCAAGATTGGCTAGCGGGCTCCTACGAGCAGTACTTC.

The rearrangement uses TRBV7-2 and TRBJ1-5, with 7 nucleotides matching TRBD1. From germline, CDR1 is SGHTA and CDR2 FQGNSA. Losses at the gene ends were 5 bases for V and 5 bases for J; bases not matched to a gene: 3. CDR3 length: 13 amino acids. The CDR3 DNA is TGTGCCAGCAGCATTCAGGGGGATCAGCCCCAGCATTTT. Translating gives CASSIQGDQPQHF.

This clone was counted a few times. The chain combines TRBV20-1 with TRBJ1-1; D gene uncertain. The germline V gene encodes CDR1 DFQATT and CDR2 SNEGSKA (reference sequence). There are 11 residues in the CDR3. V was pared by 6 bases and J by 7 bases, with 12 bases between. The chain's CDR3 is CSAKREVEAFF. DNA for the CDR3: TGCAGTGCCAAAAGGGAAGTTGAAGCTTTCTTT.

This clone was seen only a few times. The chain combines TRBV29-1 with TRBJ2-7, with D perhaps matching TRBD1 (5 bases). The CDR3 sequence is 11 residues long. The V end was cut by 6 bases, the J end by 3 bases, with 9 bases between. CDR1 SQVTM and CDR2 ANQGSEA come from the germline V gene. This chain's CDR3 is CSVGHGYEQYF. Written as DNA, the CDR3 is TGCAGCGTCGGACACGGCTACGAGCAGTACTTC.

The chain has TRBV21-1 and TRBJ1-2; TRBD1, the table's D call, lacks a check against the DNA. TRBV21-1 is termed a pseudogene. CDR3 length: 16 amino acids. The CDR3 DNA is TGTGCCAGCAGCAAAGTCAGGCACCTCGAGAGCTATGGCTACACCTTC. It encodes CASSKVRHLESYGYTF.

V is TRBV27 and J is TRBJ2-5; 15 nucleotides match TRBD2. The germline gives CDR1 MNHEY, CDR2 SMNVEV (reference sequence). CDR3 size: 17 residues. With 5 bases clipped from V and 5 bases from J, the junction kept 9 bases outside the gene matches. The CDR3 DNA is TGTGCCAGCAGTCGTCGGACTAGCGGGGGGGCCGGGGAGACCCAGTACTTC. Translating it yields CASSRRTSGGAGETQYF.

The genes are TRBV7-6 and TRBJ2-1; unclear D gene. The germline V and J ends were trimmed by 1 base and 6 bases, with 13 bases remaining between them. The CDR3 covers 15 residues. Germline CDR1 reads SGHVS; CDR2 reads FNYEAQ. The CDR3 sequence: CASSLGGSGSNEQFF. CDR3 nucleotide sequence: TGTGCCAGCAGCTTAGGGGGATCGGGCTCCAATGAGCAGTTCTTC.

The V call is TRBV19, the J call TRBJ1-1; no clear D. Looked up from germline, CDR1 is LNHDA and CDR2 is SQIVND (reference sequence). The CDR3 covers 12 residues. The germline V and J ends were trimmed by 6 bases and 4 bases, with 9 bases remaining between them. For the CDR3, the DNA is TGTGCCAGTAGGGGGTCTTCCACTGAAGCTTTCTTT. It encodes CASRGSSTEAFF.

The chain joins TRBV18 to TRBJ1-1; 8 bases agree with TRBD1. The V gene end was trimmed by 7 bases and the J gene end by 1 base; junction bases not matched to a gene: 5. This CDR3 has 14 residues. CDR1 is KGHSH and CDR2 is LQKENI in the germline V gene. CDR3 residues: CASLPRGQNTEAFF. CDR3 bases: TGTGCCAGCTTACCCAGGGGGCAGAACACTGAAGCTTTCTTT.

The chain joins TRBV6-5 to TRBJ2-7; possibly TRBD2 for D (6 bases). CDR1 and CDR2 from the germline V gene are MNHEY and SVGAGI. The CDR3 runs to 15 residues. The ends were cut back, 8 bases at V and 1 base at J, with 18 bases in the middle. The CDR3 DNA reads as TGTGCCAGCTTAGGCCGCGGACTACTATCCTACGAGCAGTACTTC. It is translated as CASLGRGLLSYEQYF.

This clone has more than one count but fewer than ten. The V call is TRBV19, the J call TRBJ1-5; perhaps TRBD1 as D (6 bases). This CDR3 region has 14 residues. The germline V and J ends were trimmed by 4 bases and 3 bases, with 10 bases remaining between them. The germline V gene encodes CDR1 LNHDA and CDR2 SQIVND (reference sequence). Here the CDR3 DNA reads TGTGCCAGTAGTACAGGGGTCCCCAATCAGCCCCAGCATTTT. Its protein is CASSTGVPNQPQHF.

The CDR3 DNA is TGTGCCAGCTCACCGGGACAGGGAAAAGAGACCCAGTACTTC. Protein product: CASSPGQGKETQYF. The chain joins TRBV18 to TRBJ2-5; 9 nucleotides agree with TRBD1. V was pared by 3 bases and J by 3 bases, with 2 bases of the junction left unmatched. Germline V gene sequence: CDR1 KGHSH, CDR2 LQKENI. The CDR3 is 14 residues long.

Here the CDR3 reads CASKNRGPSQETQYF. The CDR3 DNA reads TGTGCCAGCAAAAACAGGGGACCCTCACAAGAGACCCAGTACTTC. The chain has TRBV2 and TRBJ2-5; 7 bases match TRBD1. Per the germline V gene, CDR1 is SNHLY and CDR2 is FYNNEI. The CDR3 length is 15 residues. With V trimmed by 7 bases and J by 2 bases, 10 bases remained unmatched.

The chain employs TRBV7-9 and TRBJ1-4; no clear D gene. The CDR3 spans 15 residues. V was clipped by 3 bases and J by 6 bases, with 14 bases between them. CDR1 and CDR2 (germline): SEHNR, FQNEAQ (reference sequence). CDR3 residues: CASSFRRPGDEKLFF. Written as DNA, the CDR3 is TGTGCCAGCAGCTTTCGGAGGCCAGGAGATGAAAAACTGTTTTTT.

The chain joins TRBV9 to TRBJ2-2; D might be TRBD1 or TRBD2, each matching 6 bases. The CDR3 runs to 15 residues. Germline CDR1 and CDR2: SGDLS and YYNGEE. V lost 4 bases and J 3 bases, leaving 13 bases between the germline ends. This CDR3 is CASSFGGLDTGELFF. CDR3 in DNA: TGTGCCAGCAGCTTCGGGGGCTTGGACACCGGGGAGCTGTTTTTT.

The V call is TRBV9, the J call TRBJ2-2; TRBD1 matches 8 bases. The CDR3 is made up of 17 amino acids. Trimming at V came to 4 bases and at J to 4 bases, leaving 12 bases not matched to a gene. Germline values: CDR1 SGDLS, CDR2 YYNGEE. Here the CDR3 DNA reads TGTGCCAGCAGCACGAGGCCAGGGGGCGCGACCACCGGGGAGCTGTTTTTT. It specifies CASSTRPGGATTGELFF.

CDR3 protein: CASSLGQVGSYEQYF. The CDR3 DNA is TGCGCCAGCAGCTTGGGACAGGTGGGCTCCTACGAGCAGTACTTC. This chain links TRBV5-1 with TRBJ2-7; tentative D call: TRBD1 (6 bases). CDR3 size: 15 residues. The V and J ends lost 0 bases and 0 bases respectively, with 10 bases between them. Per germline, CDR1 SGHRS and CDR2 YFSETQ.

The gene calls are TRBV29-1 and TRBJ2-1, with 7 bases lining up with TRBD2. The CDR3 is 14 residues long. CDR1 is SQVTM and CDR2 is ANQGSEA in the germline V gene. V gave up 5 bases and J gave up 2 bases; unmatched junction bases: 6. As DNA, the CDR3 is TGCAGCGTTACCGGGACTAACCCCTACAATGAGCAGTTCTTC. Translation gives CSVTGTNPYNEQFF.

This clone was seen only a few times. The V and J genes are TRBV7-9 and TRBJ2-5, with unresolved D. Germline V gene data show CDR1 as SEHNR and CDR2 as FQNEAQ (reference sequence). The V and J ends lost 1 base and 4 bases respectively, with 7 bases between them. The CDR3 has 13 residues. CDR3 sequence (DNA): TGTGCCAGCAGCTTAGTAGTGGGAGAGACCCAGTACTTC. It specifies CASSLVVGETQYF.

This clone turned up a few times. The chain is built from TRBV5-1 and TRBJ1-6; D gene uncertain. CDR1 and CDR2 (germline): SGHRS, YFSETQ. Trimming left V 1 base short and J 8 bases short, with 7 bases between. This CDR3 is 13 amino acids long. CDR3 loop: CASSLLTDSPLHF. DNA of the CDR3: TGCGCCAGCAGCTTGTTGACGGATTCACCCCTCCACTTT.

This clone showed up many times. The chain couples TRBV29-1 to TRBJ1-1; no clear D gene. From germline, CDR1 is SQVTM and CDR2 ANQGSEA. Trimming pared 4 bases from V and 6 bases from J, leaving 12 bases between. The CDR3 runs 12 residues. CDR3: CSVGVGGAEAFF. The CDR3 DNA follows: TGCAGCGTTGGGGTGGGAGGAGCTGAAGCTTTCTTT.

This clone was observed a few times. This chain joins TRBV29-1 and TRBJ1-2; D may be TRBD1 (5 bases). CDR1 and CDR2 from the germline V gene are SQVTM and ANQGSEA. The ends were cut back, 0 bases at V and 7 bases at J, with 12 bases in the middle. This CDR3 is built from 13 residues. The CDR3: CSVEELGTGGYTF. CDR3 bases: TGCAGCGTTGAAGAGCTGGGGACGGGTGGCTACACCTTC. The whole variable domain, filled in from reference TRBV29-1 and TRBJ1-2, reads SAVISQKPSRDICQRGTSLTIQCQVDSQVTMMFWYRQQPGQSLTLIATANQGSEATYESGFVIDKFPISRPNLTFSTLTVSNMSPEDSSIYLCSVEELGTGGYTFGSGTRLTVV.

This clone was seen a handful of times. The chain recombines TRBV27 with TRBJ2-3; TRBD2 matches at 10 bases. CDR1 is MNHEY and CDR2 is SMNVEV in the germline V gene (reference sequence). The CDR3 consists of 15 residues. J was trimmed by 3 bases and V by 3 bases; bases with no gene match: 3. CDR3 sequence: CASSFTSGVTDTQYF. DNA of the CDR3: TGTGCCAGCAGTTTCACTAGCGGGGTGACAGATACGCAGTATTTT.

This clone was detected only a few times. The CDR3 loop reads CASYWGGNTGELFF. The CDR3 DNA is TGTGCCAGCTACTGGGGAGGGAACACCGGGGAGCTGTTTTTT. The rearrangement joins TRBV6-6 to TRBJ2-2; TRBD2 is a possible D gene (6 bases). Looked up from germline, CDR1 is MNHNY and CDR2 is SVGAGI (reference sequence). This CDR3 has 14 residues. V was cut by 8 bases and J by 1 base, with 11 bases left in between.